This T cell receptor (beta chain) derives from a study of T cell repertoires in ileal Crohn's disease. Method: immunoSEQ multiplex PCR; TCRdb's copy keeps in-frame clones and lacks some. Of approximately 18,000 clones in the sample, 50% to 75% are singletons; the top ten hold roughly 6.5%. The CDR3 is made up of 14 amino acids. The V gene end was trimmed by 6 bases and the J gene end by 1 base; junction bases not matched to a gene: 4. CDR1 and CDR2 from the germline V gene are SNHLY and FYNNEI. Sample: ileal tissue. The J gene is TRBJ1-2, the V gene TRBV2; 8 positions agree with TRBD1. This sequence was found in an adult with Crohn's disease. CDR3 nucleotides: TGTGCCAGCAGAGGACAGGGACTTAACTATGGCTACACCTTC. Translating it yields CASRGQGLNYGYTF.